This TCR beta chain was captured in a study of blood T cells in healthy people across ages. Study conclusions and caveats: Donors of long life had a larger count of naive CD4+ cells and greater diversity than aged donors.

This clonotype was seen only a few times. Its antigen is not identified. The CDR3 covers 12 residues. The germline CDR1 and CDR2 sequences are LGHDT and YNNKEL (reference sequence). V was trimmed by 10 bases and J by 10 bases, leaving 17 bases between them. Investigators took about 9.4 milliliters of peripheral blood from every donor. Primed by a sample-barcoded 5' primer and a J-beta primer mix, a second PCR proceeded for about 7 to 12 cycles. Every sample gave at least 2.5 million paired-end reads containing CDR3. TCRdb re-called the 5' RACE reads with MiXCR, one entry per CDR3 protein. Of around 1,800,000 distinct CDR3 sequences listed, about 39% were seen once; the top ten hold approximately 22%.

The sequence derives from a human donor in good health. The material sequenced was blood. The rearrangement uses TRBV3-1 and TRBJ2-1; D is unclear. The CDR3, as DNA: TGTGCCACCTCAGGCGATCTTGGCGAGCAGTTCTTC. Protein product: CATSGDLGEQFF.